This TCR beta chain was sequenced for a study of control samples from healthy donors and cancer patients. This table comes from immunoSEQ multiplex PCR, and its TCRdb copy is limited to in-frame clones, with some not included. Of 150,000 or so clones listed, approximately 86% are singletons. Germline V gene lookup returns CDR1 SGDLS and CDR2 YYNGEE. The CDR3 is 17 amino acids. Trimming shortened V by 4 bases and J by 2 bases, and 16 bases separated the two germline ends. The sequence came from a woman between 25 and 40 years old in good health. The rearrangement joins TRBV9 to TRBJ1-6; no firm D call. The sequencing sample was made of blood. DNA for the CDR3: TGTGCCAGCAGCCGAACCCGGGATGCAACCTATAATTCACCCCTCCACTTT. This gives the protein CASSRTRDATYNSPLHF.